The clone carrying this T cell receptor beta chain was detected only once. This sequence may be a read error, since a much larger clone differs from it by one base. A single record per CDR3 protein comes from TCRdb applying MiXCR to the RT-PCR reads. The sample includes about 680,000 distinct CDR3 sequences, 14% of them seen just once. CDR1 is SSHAT and CDR2 is FNYEAQ in the germline V gene (reference sequence). V was shortened by 3 bases and J by 5 bases, with 8 bases between the two germline ends. The CDR3 has 13 residues. The sequence was obtained from a female donor in good health, serving as a healthy control. The chain has TRBV7-7 and TRBJ1-5; tentative D call: TRBD1 (5 bases). What was sequenced was memory CD4+ T cells from blood. CDR3 loop: CASSFRDDQPQHF. DNA for the CDR3: TGTGCCAGCAGCTTCAGGGACGATCAGCCCCAGCATTTT.